The rows below give T cell receptor beta chains drawn from one sample of a study of blood T cell repertoires in COVID-19. Clones were read by immunoSEQ multiplex PCR, and TCRdb kept only the in-frame ones, dropping some. This table holds 150,000 to 200,000 clones, about 91% found once. Sequences were obtained from peripheral blood. Receptor source: a woman aged 45-59 years with acute or convalescent COVID-19. Both conserved end residues are trimmed from each CDR3. The order of the fields is V gene, clone size, CDR3 length, J gene, CDR3 protein. Size is stated for part of the rows, as once, few or many counts, or as a class when the clone is expanded.

V: TRBV5-4; size: few; length: 11; J: TRBJ2-7; CDR3: ASRATGTYEQY
V: TRBV12-3/TRBV12-4; size: once; length: 11; J: TRBJ2-3; CDR3: ASRTGATDTQY
V: TRBV11-3; size: -; length: 13; J: TRBJ2-3; CDR3: ASSSGTGHTDTQY
V: TRBV5-4; size: -; length: 14; J: TRBJ1-6; CDR3: ASSAAAGRLHSPLH
V: TRBV19; size: -; length: 16; J: TRBJ1-2; CDR3: ASSIDPSSEQGAYGYT
V: TRBV7-2; size: -; length: 14; J: TRBJ1-4; CDR3: ASSLGDRGRDEKLF
V: TRBV7-2; size: -; length: 12; J: TRBJ2-4; CDR3: ASSATGRKNIQY
V: TRBV3-1/TRBV3-2; size: -; length: 12; J: TRBJ2-3; CDR3: ASKGRGYLDTQY
V: TRBV15; size: -; length: 12; J: TRBJ1-1; CDR3: ATSRGGLGTEAF
V: TRBV5-5; size: -; length: 15; J: TRBJ2-7; CDR3: ASTSATTIGGFYEQY